What follows are 27 T cell receptor beta chains derived from one specimen sequenced in a study of Ad26.COV2.S vaccination and SARS-CoV-2 variants. This table comes from immunoSEQ multiplex PCR, and its TCRdb copy is limited to in-frame clones, with some not included. The table records about half a million clones, roughly nine tenths of them present only once. Indicated treatment: roughly 18 received Ad26.COV2.S at low or high dose, single or two shots; about 5 received placebo; per-sample allocation not given. Collection of samples fell on day 63 after the first vaccine or placebo injection. Sequencing was performed on peripheral blood, taken in a trial of Ad26.COV2.S vaccine versus placebo. The receptors shown here come from a person aged 18-60 years who received the Ad26.COV2.S COVID-19 vaccine or a placebo.

This chain joins TRBV11-2 and TRBJ2-1; D might be TRBD1 or TRBD2, each matching 5 bases. The CDR3 totals 16 residues. Per germline, CDR1 SGHAT and CDR2 FQNNGV. V was cut by 4 bases and J by 3 bases, with 16 bases left in between. CDR3 DNA: TGTGCCAGCAGCTCACGGACCGGGACCGACTACAATGAGCAGTTCTTC. It codes for CASSSRTGTDYNEQFF.

CDR3 protein: CATRSDTGSPKNIQYF. Here the CDR3 DNA reads TGTGCCACCCGATCGGATACAGGGTCCCCCAAAAACATTCAGTACTTC. J is TRBJ2-4 and V is TRBV24-1; D perhaps matches TRBD1 (6 bases). Germline V gene data show CDR1 as KGHDR and CDR2 as SFDVKD. The CDR3 totals 16 residues. Trimming left V 9 bases short and J 2 bases short, with 19 bases between.

The chain couples TRBV5-1 to TRBJ2-5, with TRBD2 identical over 9 bases. V shed 0 bases and J 8 bases; nucleotides not matched to a gene: 11. Germline V gene data show CDR1 as SGHRS and CDR2 as YFSETQ. The CDR3 spans 16 residues. The chain's CDR3 is CASSLAPSGDVGTQYF. The CDR3 DNA sequence: TGCGCCAGCAGCTTGGCCCCTAGCGGGGATGTTGGTACCCAGTACTTC.

The chain links TRBV5-1 to TRBJ1-1; 7 bases agree with TRBD1. Germline values: CDR1 SGHRS, CDR2 YFSETQ. With V trimmed by 0 bases and J by 9 bases, 5 bases remained unmatched. The CDR3 runs to 13 residues. In DNA form, the CDR3 reads TGCGCCAGCAGCTTGGCCAGTAGGGGGCAAGCTTTCTTT. This gives the protein CASSLASRGQAFF.

This clone was observed a single time. This chain uses TRBV6-2 or TRBV6-3 with TRBJ2-1; 15 bases agree with TRBD2. Germline loops: CDR1 MNHEY, CDR2 SVGEGT. With 3 bases clipped from V and 0 bases from J, the junction kept 6 bases outside the gene matches. The CDR3 loop spans 19 amino acids. CDR3 DNA: TGTGCCAGCAGTTATCGGACTAGCGGGGGGGCACGCTCCTACAATGAGCAGTTCTTC. Translated, it gives CASSYRTSGGARSYNEQFF.

The V call is TRBV6-5, the J call TRBJ1-6, with D tentatively TRBD1 (5 bases). The germline V gene encodes CDR1 MNHEY and CDR2 SVGAGI. V was pared by 2 bases and J by 5 bases, with 10 bases between. This CDR3 contains 15 residues. The CDR3 DNA is TGTGCCAGCAGTTACCGGGGGAAACATAATTCACCCCTCCACTTT. Amino acids: CASSYRGKHNSPLHF.

This clone occurred once. This sequence joins TRBV9 and TRBJ2-1; the match to TRBD2 covers 12 bases. Germline V CDR1 and CDR2: SGDLS, YYNGEE. Trimming cost V 4 bases and J 0 bases; bases outside gene matches: 14. There are 20 residues in the CDR3. This CDR3 is CASSPPRGASGRASYNEQFF. For the CDR3, the DNA is TGTGCCAGCAGCCCCCCTCGCGGGGCTAGCGGGAGGGCCTCCTACAATGAGCAGTTCTTC.

In the case of this clone: This sample also contains other DNA sequences that code for the same CDR3. The rearrangement joins TRBV4-1 to TRBJ2-5, with D uncertain. The germline V and J ends were trimmed by 1 base and 2 bases, with 5 bases remaining between them. CDR1 MGHRA and CDR2 YSYEKL come from the germline V gene. The CDR3 length is 13 residues. CDR3 protein: CASSQVVQETQYF. The CDR3 DNA sequence: TGCGCCAGCAGCCAAGTAGTACAAGAGACCCAGTACTTC.

V is TRBV11-2 and J is TRBJ2-7; tentatively, D is TRBD2 (6 bases). Germline-derived CDR1 and CDR2 are SGHAT and FQNNGV. The CDR3 spans 16 residues. V was shortened by 1 base and J by 3 bases, with 16 bases between the two germline ends. The CDR3 DNA reads as TGTGCCAGCAGCTTAGGACTAGTACCAGGCAGCTACGAGCAGTACTTC. Its translation: CASSLGLVPGSYEQYF.

V gene TRBV19 combines with J gene TRBJ2-2, with D maybe TRBD2 (6 bases). V was shortened by 2 bases and J by 8 bases, with 12 bases between the two germline ends. Germline assignment: CDR1 LNHDA and CDR2 SQIVND (reference sequence). This CDR3 has 14 amino acids. The CDR3 DNA sequence: TGTGCCAGTAGTATATCTGGGGAGGTAGGGGAGCTGTTTTTT. This gives the protein CASSISGEVGELFF.

This clone showed up just a few times. This chain connects TRBV7-9 to TRBJ1-1; possibly TRBD1 for D (5 bases). CDR3 length equals 15 residues. The germline V and J ends were trimmed by 5 bases and 6 bases, with 19 bases remaining between them. CDR1 and CDR2 (germline): SEHNR, FQNEAQ (reference sequence). The CDR3 region is CASSLPGTSRPEAFF. Here the CDR3 DNA reads TGTGCCAGCAGCCTACCCGGGACGTCGCGCCCTGAAGCTTTCTTT.

The chain couples TRBV2 to TRBJ1-1; D remains unclear. V gave up 6 bases and J gave up 2 bases, with 10 bases separating them. CDR3 length: 13 residues. The germline V gene has CDR1 SNHLY and CDR2 FYNNEI. The CDR3 DNA follows: TGTGCCAGCAGGGCCCGTTTAAACACTGAAGCTTTCTTT. Protein: CASRARLNTEAFF. The variable domain in full, with the rest retrieved from reference TRBV2 and TRBJ1-1, is EPEVTQTPSHQVTQMGQEVILRCVPISNHLYFYWYRQILGQKVEFLVSFYNNEISEKSEIFDDQFSVERPDGSNFTLKIRSTKLEDSAMYFCASRARLNTEAFFGQGTRLTVV.

CDR3 amino acids: CASSYKGATNEKLFF. Written as DNA, the CDR3 is TGTGCCAGCAGTTACAAGGGTGCAACTAATGAAAAACTGTTTTTT. V gene TRBV6-5 combines with J gene TRBJ1-4; unclear D gene. Germline-derived CDR1 and CDR2 are MNHEY and SVGAGI. V was trimmed by 2 bases and J by 0 bases, leaving 7 bases between them. This CDR3 spans 15 amino acids.

The V call is TRBV11-3, the J call TRBJ1-6; the D is unclear. Germline CDR1 and CDR2: SGHNT and YENEEA. This CDR3 comprises 13 residues. CDR3 region: CENNGEINSPLHF. The CDR3 DNA sequence: TGTGAAAATAATGGAGAAATAAATTCACCCCTCCACTTT.

The chain couples TRBV2 to TRBJ2-5, with TRBD2 matching over 7 bases. CDR1 and CDR2 (germline): SNHLY, FYNNEI. This CDR3 has 14 amino acids. The V segment lost 4 bases and the J segment 7 bases; nucleotides outside the gene matches: 9. The CDR3 nucleotides read TGTGCCAGCAGTGTAGCACTAGCGTTTGGGACCCAGTACTTC. Protein sequence: CASSVALAFGTQYF.

This chain links TRBV14 with TRBJ2-3; weak D call: TRBD1 (6 bases). The V gene lost 0 bases and the J gene lost 3 bases, with 13 bases spanning the gap. The germline CDR1 and CDR2 sequences are SGHDN and FVKESK. This CDR3 comprises 16 residues. This CDR3 reads CASSQDVAGDTDTQYF. The CDR3 DNA follows: TGTGCCAGCAGCCAAGATGTGGCAGGGGATACAGATACGCAGTATTTT.

The table lists this clone with a few counts. The chain combines TRBV4-1 with TRBJ2-2, with 8 bases lining up with TRBD1. Per the germline V gene, CDR1 is MGHRA and CDR2 is YSYEKL. The CDR3 runs to 19 residues. Germline trimming cut 1 base from V and 0 bases from J; bases unmatched to any gene: 10. CDR3: CASSQVGVSGQANTGELFF. CDR3 sequence (DNA): TGCGCCAGCAGCCAAGTCGGCGTTTCGGGACAGGCGAACACCGGGGAGCTGTTTTTT.

The CDR3 DNA reads TGCGCCAGCAGCCAGTACAGGGGTACGGTCACTGAAGCTTTCTTT. It encodes CASSQYRGTVTEAFF. The J gene is TRBJ1-1, the V gene TRBV4-1, with 7 bases that match TRBD1. Germline V CDR1 and CDR2: MGHRA, YSYEKL. The V segment lost 3 bases and the J segment 4 bases; nucleotides outside the gene matches: 8. This CDR3 region has 15 residues.

V is TRBV4-1 and J is TRBJ1-1; the D is unclear. Germline values: CDR1 MGHRA, CDR2 YSYEKL. The CDR3 loop spans 14 amino acids. With 1 base removed from V and 4 bases from J, the gap between germline ends came to 10 bases. In DNA, the CDR3 is TGCGCCAGCAGCCAAGGGCAGGTCGGCACTGAAGCTTTCTTT. This encodes CASSQGQVGTEAFF.

There are a few counts of this clone. This chain connects TRBV14 to TRBJ1-6; D remains ambiguous. The CDR3 runs 17 residues. Germline V gene sequence: CDR1 SGHDN, CDR2 FVKESK. The ends were cut back, 1 base at V and 0 bases at J, with 10 bases in the middle. CDR3: CASSQVSAGSYNSPLHF. In DNA, the CDR3 is TGTGCCAGCAGCCAAGTTTCAGCTGGCTCCTATAATTCACCCCTCCACTTT.

The rearrangement joins TRBV6-5 to TRBJ2-1; D is unclear. Germline assignment: CDR1 MNHEY and CDR2 SVGAGI. V gave up 2 bases and J gave up 0 bases, with 11 bases separating them. The CDR3 length is 16 residues. The CDR3 DNA reads as TGTGCCAGCAGTTACATCGCGCAGAGCTCCTACAATGAGCAGTTCTTC. Protein sequence: CASSYIAQSSYNEQFF.

The chain couples TRBV9 to TRBJ2-5, with 8 bases that match TRBD2. V lost 1 base and J lost 3; bases outside the gene matches: 8. The germline gives CDR1 SGDLS, CDR2 YYNGEE. The CDR3 is made up of 16 amino acids. The CDR3 reads CASSVSPGGGKETQYF. CDR3 bases: TGTGCCAGCAGCGTATCACCCGGGGGGGGGAAAGAGACCCAGTACTTC.

The chain recombines TRBV2 with TRBJ2-2; D is unresolved. The CDR3 totals 12 residues. V shed 8 bases and J shed 5 bases, with 9 bases lying between them. CDR1 is SNHLY and CDR2 is FYNNEI in the germline V gene. The CDR3 region is CASRVLTGELFF. In DNA form, the CDR3 reads TGTGCCAGCCGGGTCCTTACCGGGGAGCTGTTTTTT.

The chain joins TRBV6-6 to TRBJ2-3; D remains unclear. Germline CDR1 and CDR2: MNHNY and SVGAGI (reference sequence). The CDR3 has 14 residues. V dropped 6 bases and J dropped 6 bases, with 16 bases sitting between them. The CDR3 loop is CASSYGPFLDTQYF. CDR3 nucleotides: TGTGCCAGCAGCTACGGGCCCTTCTTGGATACGCAGTATTTT.

The rearrangement joins TRBV5-1 to TRBJ2-3; D gene unclear. The germline V gene encodes CDR1 SGHRS and CDR2 YFSETQ. Trimming removed 4 bases from V and 2 bases from J, with 8 bases in between. The CDR3 length is 13 residues. CDR3 DNA sequence: TGCGCCAGCAGCAAGCGCGCCACAGATACGCAGTATTTT. Its protein is CASSKRATDTQYF.

The rearrangement links TRBV7-2 to TRBJ2-5; D is perhaps TRBD2 (6 bases). This CDR3 has 15 residues. V gave up 3 bases and J gave up 1 base, with 12 bases separating them. Germline CDR1 SGHTA, CDR2 FQGNSA. The CDR3 reads CASSLSGTAQETQYF. The CDR3 coding sequence is TGTGCCAGCAGCTTGTCGGGGACTGCCCAAGAGACCCAGTACTTC.

The rearrangement joins TRBV29-1 to TRBJ1-1; D gene unclear. Germline V gene lookup returns CDR1 SQVTM and CDR2 ANQGSEA. CDR3 length: 13 residues. The V and J ends lost 4 bases and 0 bases respectively, with 9 bases between them. As DNA, the CDR3 is TGCAGCGTTGGTGAGGGATTGAACACTGAAGCTTTCTTT. Protein sequence: CSVGEGLNTEAFF. Drawing the rest from reference TRBV29-1 and TRBJ1-1, the complete variable domain is SAVISQKPSRDICQRGTSLTIQCQVDSQVTMMFWYRQQPGQSLTLIATANQGSEATYESGFVIDKFPISRPNLTFSTLTVSNMSPEDSSIYLCSVGEGLNTEAFFGQGTRLTVV.